A selection of T cell receptor beta chains follows, all from one sample in a study of T cell responses to AZD1222 COVID-19 vaccine. Data came from immunoSEQ multiplex PCR; TCRdb stores just in-frame clones and leaves some out. The sample records over 120,000 clones, 86% being singletons. The material sequenced was peripheral blood, taken 28 days after the second AZD1222 dose. Receptor source: an adult who received the AZD1222 COVID-19 vaccine. Both conserved end residues are part of each CDR3. Fields, in order: J gene, V gene, clone size, D gene, CDR3 protein, CDR3 DNA. The D gene is left open where the match is weak. Size tells how often a clone was seen (once, few, many) or the class of an expanded clone, and some rows leave it out.

TRBJ2-1,TRBV6-6,-,-,CASKELGGNEQFF,TGTGCCAGTAAAGAACTTGGGGGCAATGAGCAGTTCTTC
TRBJ2-5,TRBV5-1,once,TRBD2,CASSPQWGGQETQYF,TGCGCCAGCAGCCCCCAGTGGGGGGGGCAAGAGACCCAGTACTTC
TRBJ2-1,TRBV6-4,once,-,CASSEEIGHEQFF,TGTGCCAGCAGTGAGGAGATAGGGCATGAGCAGTTCTTC
TRBJ1-3,TRBV10-3,-,-,CAISKDSQGGNTIYF,TGTGCCATCAGCAAGGACAGCCAAGGAGGAAACACCATATATTTT
TRBJ1-4,TRBV7-8,once,-,CASSLVGRGDGATNEKLFF,TGTGCCAGCAGCTTAGTCGGGAGGGGGGACGGAGCAACTAATGAAAAACTGTTTTTT
TRBJ2-1,TRBV6-4,few,TRBD1,CASSGPRQGEQFF,TGTGCCAGCAGTGGCCCTAGACAGGGTGAGCAGTTCTTC
TRBJ2-3,TRBV5-1,-,TRBD2,CASSFGGGATDTQYF,TGCGCCAGCAGCTTTGGCGGGGGGGCCACAGATACGCAGTATTTT
TRBJ1-3,TRBV3-1/TRBV3-2,-,-,CASSQVDQGAGNTIYF,TGTGCCAGCAGCCAAGTAGATCAGGGAGCTGGAAACACCATATATTTT
TRBJ1-5,TRBV10-3,-,-,CAISVEGPAGNQPQHF,TGTGCCATCAGTGTCGAGGGGCCGGCGGGTAATCAGCCCCAGCATTTT
TRBJ1-1,TRBV6-5,-,TRBD1,CASSSLDRGTEAFF,TGTGCCAGCAGTTCCCTGGACAGGGGCACTGAAGCTTTCTTT
TRBJ2-7,TRBV28,-,-,CASTTTRDEQYF,TGTGCCAGCACGACTACACGGGACGAGCAGTACTTC
TRBJ2-3,TRBV10-3,-,TRBD2,CAISESSSGGPRDTQYF,TGTGCCATCAGTGAGTCGTCTAGCGGGGGTCCCAGGGATACGCAGTATTTT
TRBJ1-5,TRBV5-1,-,TRBD1,CASSWTGGGNQPQHF,TGCGCCAGCAGCTGGACAGGGGGAGGCAATCAGCCCCAGCATTTT
TRBJ2-1,TRBV10-3,-,-,CAISQGNEQFF,TGTGCCATCAGCCAGGGGAATGAGCAGTTCTTC
TRBJ1-2,TRBV6-6,-,-,CASSYSGNGYTF,TGTGCCAGCAGTTACTCGGGGAATGGCTACACCTTC
TRBJ2-1,TRBV30,-,-,CAWSVLRSYNEQFF,TGTGCCTGGAGTGTACTACGCTCCTACAATGAGCAGTTCTTC
TRBJ2-5,TRBV15,-,TRBD2,CATSREGEGLAGHGGETQYF,TGTGCCACCAGCAGAGAAGGCGAGGGACTAGCGGGACACGGCGGGGAGACCCAGTACTTC
TRBJ1-5,TRBV24-1,few,TRBD1,CATSGYGTGVQPQHF,TGTGCCACCAGTGGCTACGGGACAGGGGTTCAGCCCCAGCATTTT
TRBJ1-1,TRBV29-1,-,-,CSVFDRRSAEAFF,TGCAGCGTTTTCGACAGGCGAAGCGCTGAAGCTTTCTTT
TRBJ1-5,TRBV3-1/TRBV3-2,-,-,CASSPSGVRQPQHF,TGTGCCAGCAGCCCCTCTGGGGTAAGGCAGCCCCAGCATTTT
TRBJ2-3,TRBV6-6,few,TRBD2,CASSLTSGTDTQYF,TGTGCCAGCAGTTTAACTAGCGGCACAGATACGCAGTATTTT
TRBJ1-3,TRBV18,-,-,CASSPGVGNPSGNTIYF,TGTGCCAGCTCACCCGGCGTGGGGAACCCTTCTGGAAACACCATATATTTT
TRBJ1-2,TRBV12-3/TRBV12-4,-,-,CASRGDIPTGYTF,TGTGCCAGCAGGGGGGACATTCCAACTGGCTACACCTTC
TRBJ1-1,TRBV4-2,-,-,CASSQESGGKAFF,TGTGCCAGCAGCCAAGAAAGTGGAGGGAAAGCTTTCTTT
TRBJ1-5,TRBV4-1,-,-,CASSTTGLVQPQHF,TGCGCCAGCAGCACGACAGGACTGGTTCAGCCCCAGCATTTT
TRBJ1-4,TRBV5-1,-,TRBD1,CASSSGQGGEKLFF,TGCGCCAGCAGCTCCGGACAGGGAGGTGAAAAACTGTTTTTT
TRBJ2-4,TRBV28,-,TRBD1,CASSLGTDKNIQYF,TGTGCCAGCAGTTTAGGGACAGACAAAAACATTCAGTACTTC
TRBJ2-1,TRBV6-5,-,-,CASSYSDLSYNEQFF,TGTGCCAGCAGTTACTCAGACCTTTCCTACAATGAGCAGTTCTTC
TRBJ2-1,TRBV3-1/TRBV3-2,-,-,CASSPLRGAEDEQFF,TGTGCCAGCAGCCCCCTGAGGGGGGCTGAAGATGAGCAGTTCTTC
TRBJ2-3,TRBV7-6,-,TRBD2,CASSSAVTSGIGTSTDTQYF,TGTGCCAGCAGCTCAGCCGTAACTAGCGGGATAGGGACTAGCACAGATACGCAGTATTTT
TRBJ2-3,TRBV27,-,TRBD2,CASSLYTGGSTDTQYF,TGTGCCAGCAGTTTATATACGGGAGGGAGCACAGATACGCAGTATTTT
TRBJ2-1,TRBV19,-,TRBD2,CASSIGAGGPFDEQFF,TGTGCCAGTAGTATCGGGGCGGGAGGGCCTTTTGATGAGCAGTTCTTC
TRBJ2-1,TRBV3-1/TRBV3-2,-,-,CASSLRTKPNEQFF,TGTGCCAGCAGCCTCCGGACCAAACCCAATGAGCAGTTCTTC
TRBJ1-3,TRBV30,once,TRBD1,CAWSFGQGAGNTIYF,TGTGCCTGGAGCTTCGGACAGGGAGCAGGAAACACCATATATTTT
TRBJ2-1,TRBV5-1,-,TRBD2,CASSLLAGALYNEQFF,TGCGCCAGCAGCTTATTAGCGGGGGCGCTTTACAATGAGCAGTTCTTC
TRBJ1-4,TRBV18,-,-,CASSPRTSTNEKLFF,TGTGCCAGCTCACCAAGAACCTCAACTAATGAAAAACTGTTTTTT
TRBJ2-1,TRBV6-5,-,TRBD1,CASSTPGTGYNEQFF,TGTGCCAGCAGTACCCCCGGGACAGGATACAATGAGCAGTTCTTC
TRBJ2-1,TRBV6-1,-,-,CASSVASSYNEQFF,TGTGCCAGCAGTGTAGCGAGCTCCTACAATGAGCAGTTCTTC
TRBJ2-1,TRBV4-1,once,-,CASELTLRNYNEQFF,TGCGCCAGCGAACTTACCCTACGAAACTACAATGAGCAGTTCTTC
TRBJ1-5,TRBV6-5,-,TRBD1,CASSSRQGSNQPQHF,TGTGCCAGCAGCAGCAGACAGGGAAGCAATCAGCCCCAGCATTTT